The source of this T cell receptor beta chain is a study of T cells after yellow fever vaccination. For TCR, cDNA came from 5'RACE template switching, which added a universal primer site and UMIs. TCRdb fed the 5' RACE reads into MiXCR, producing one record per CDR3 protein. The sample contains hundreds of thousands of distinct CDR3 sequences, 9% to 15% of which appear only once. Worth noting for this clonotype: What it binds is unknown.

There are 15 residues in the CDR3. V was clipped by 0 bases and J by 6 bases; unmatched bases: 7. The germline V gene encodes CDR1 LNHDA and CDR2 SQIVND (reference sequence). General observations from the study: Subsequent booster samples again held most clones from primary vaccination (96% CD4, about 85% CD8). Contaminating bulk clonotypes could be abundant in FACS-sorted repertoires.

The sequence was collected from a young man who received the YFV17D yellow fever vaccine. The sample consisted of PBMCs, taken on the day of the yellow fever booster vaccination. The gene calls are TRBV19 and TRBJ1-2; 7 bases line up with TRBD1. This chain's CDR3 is CASSIEGGAPHGYTF. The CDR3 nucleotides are TGTGCCAGTAGTATAGAAGGGGGCGCTCCCCATGGCTACACCTTC.